What follows is one T cell receptor beta chain and its context. The data were taken from a study of a mutant IDH1 vaccine in newly diagnosed glioma. The table came from immunoSEQ multiplex PCR; TCRdb's copy has only in-frame clones and leaves some out. The table has about 25,000 clones, approximately 93% seen once; the top ten hold approximately 1.2%. Germline V CDR1 and CDR2: MNHEY, SMNVEV (reference sequence). This CDR3 is built from 18 residues. Between the trimmed V and J ends, which lost 2 bases and 0 bases, there was a span of 19 bases. Time point noted: baseline, week 1 (first vaccination visit). Treatment meaning: pre-vaccination baseline after standard-of-care therapy.

The clonotype comes from a man aged 35 to 55 with glioma. The gene calls are TRBV27 and TRBJ1-1; a possible D gene is TRBD1 (5 bases). This specimen was PBMCs, taken from a glioma patient treated with radiotherapy, temozolomide or both. CDR3 protein: CASSLKSPGGVLNTEAFF. The CDR3 bases are TGTGCCAGCAGTTTAAAAAGCCCGGGGGGGGTCTTGAACACTGAAGCTTTCTTT.